This TCR beta chain was recovered during a study of shared clonotypes between healthy human individuals. This table comes from immunoSEQ multiplex PCR, and its TCRdb copy is limited to in-frame clones, with some not included. Counted here are over a million clones, approximately 78% occurring once; the ten biggest clones make up approximately 0.52%. Sequencing was carried out using memory CD4+ T cells from PBMCs. Specified subset: CD45RA-negative fraction. The sequence came from a young man in good health. Some clones in this sample may be carry-over from other donors' samples.

The CDR3 region has the DNA TGTGCCTGGAGCCAAACGAGAAGTGCCAACTATGGCTACACCTTC. Translation gives CAWSQTRSANYGYTF. This chain joins TRBV30 and TRBJ1-2; D remains ambiguous. There are 15 residues in the CDR3. The V end lost 3 bases, the J end lost 2 bases, and 16 bases lay between the germline ends. Per germline, CDR1 GTSNPN and CDR2 SVGIG (reference sequence).